The sequence of this T cell receptor (beta chain) was determined in a study of T cells in localized non-small cell lung cancer. General observations from the study: Exceeding tumor, uninvolved adjacent lung had the highest T cell clonality.

From germline, CDR1 is MNHNS and CDR2 SASEGT. V was shortened by 1 base and J by 1 base, with 7 bases between the two germline ends. CDR3 length: 14 amino acids. For this clone: Antigen: not known.

Measured with immunoSEQ multiplex PCR; TCRdb has only the in-frame clones, and not every one. Of more than 30,000 clones listed, roughly 90% are singletons. The receptor comes from a woman aged 35-75 years with stage III lung adenocarcinoma. This chain uses TRBV6-1 with TRBJ1-1; D call uncertain. This sample comprised peripheral blood mononuclear cells, obtained before any cancer treatment. The CDR3 is CASSEVRQNTEAFF. The CDR3 DNA reads TGTGCCAGCAGTGAAGTGAGGCAGAACACTGAAGCTTTCTTT.